A single sample is the source of the 27 T cell receptor beta chains below, sequenced in a study of CD8 T cells in ankylosing spondylitis. Each CDR3 protein gets one entry after TCRdb re-called the 5' RACE reads with MiXCR. This sample has around 890,000 distinct CDR3 sequences; about 12% occur once, and the top ten carry 0.51%. Study-level findings and limits: For ankylosing spondylitis blood, a TCR beta motif of 7 to 9 highly homologous variants appeared characteristic.

No antigen is known for these receptors. The sample was blood, either unsorted or a sorted T cell fraction (not recorded which). The receptors come from a male donor with ankylosing spondylitis.

The chain is built from TRBV15 and TRBJ1-4; no reliable D call. V gave up 0 bases and J gave up 8 bases, with 13 bases separating them. The V gene's germline CDR1 is LNHNV and CDR2 YYDKDF (reference sequence). There are 15 residues in the CDR3. DNA of the CDR3: TGTGCCACCAGCAGAGAAAGATTCTTCGGGGAAAAACTGTTTTTT. It encodes CATSRERFFGEKLFF.

V gene TRBV28 combines with J gene TRBJ2-7, with 7 bases that match TRBD1. CDR1 is MDHEN and CDR2 is SYDVKM in the germline V gene. The trim removed 0 bases at V and 4 bases at J, leaving 6 bases unmatched. The CDR3 totals 15 residues. Here the CDR3 reads CASSLWRQGRYEQYF. The DNA of the CDR3 is TGTGCCAGCAGTTTATGGCGACAGGGAAGGTACGAGCAGTACTTC.

The chain is built from TRBV2 and TRBJ2-7; no definite D call. V lost 7 bases, J lost 3 bases, and 25 bases lay in between. Germline values: CDR1 SNHLY, CDR2 FYNNEI. The CDR3 totals 17 residues. The CDR3 DNA reads TGTGCCAGCACACGTGGTTCTGGGTATTCCCCGCGCTACGAGCAGTACTTC. It translates to CASTRGSGYSPRYEQYF. Together with reference TRBV2 and TRBJ2-7, the CDR3 gives the full variable domain: EPEVTQTPSHQVTQMGQEVILRCVPISNHLYFYWYRQILGQKVEFLVSFYNNEISEKSEIFDDQFSVERPDGSNFTLKIRSTKLEDSAMYFCASTRGSGYSPRYEQYFGPGTRLTVT.

This clonotype came up a few times. CDR3 amino acids: CSGTRDRGSQPQHF. In DNA, the CDR3 is TGCAGTGGGACACGGGACAGGGGATCTCAGCCCCAGCATTTT. The J gene is TRBJ1-5, the V gene TRBV20-1, with TRBD1 identical over 10 bases. There are 14 residues in the CDR3. V gave up 7 bases and J gave up 6 bases; unmatched junction bases: 9. Germline CDR1 is DFQATT and CDR2 is SNEGSKA (reference sequence).

The J gene is TRBJ2-3, the V gene TRBV7-2, with 8 bases lining up with TRBD1. CDR3 size: 14 residues. The germline gives CDR1 SGHTA, CDR2 FQGNSA. With 5 bases clipped from V and 5 bases from J, the junction kept 6 bases outside the gene matches. For the CDR3, the DNA is TGTGCCAGCAGCCCCCGGACAGGGCGAGATACGCAGTATTTT. It specifies CASSPRTGRDTQYF.

This clonotype was seen a few times. This rearrangement joins TRBV7-2 to TRBJ1-1; D ambiguous. V was clipped by 0 bases and J by 10 bases, with 12 bases between them. The CDR3 runs to 13 residues. CDR1 and CDR2 from the germline V gene are SGHTA and FQGNSA. CDR3 coding DNA: TGTGCCAGCAGCTTAGCGGGAGAGGGTTTAGCTTTCTTT. Protein: CASSLAGEGLAFF.

This clonotype was picked up many times. The chain has TRBV20-1 and TRBJ2-3; tentative D call: TRBD2 (6 bases). In germline, CDR1 is DFQATT, CDR2 SNEGSKA (reference sequence). Trimming cost V 6 bases and J 0 bases, with 13 bases left between them. There are 14 residues in the CDR3. The CDR3 sequence: CSAPRAGSTDTQYF. The CDR3 DNA reads as TGCAGTGCCCCCAGGGCGGGGAGCACAGATACGCAGTATTTT.

This clonotype has more than one count but fewer than ten. Written as DNA, the CDR3 is TGCAGTGCTAGAGATTATCGTAGTCGAGGGAACACTGAAGCTTTCTTT. This translates into CSARDYRSRGNTEAFF. V and J are TRBV20-1 and TRBJ1-1; D is unresolved. The germline V and J ends were trimmed by 0 bases and 1 base, with 15 bases remaining between them. CDR1 DFQATT and CDR2 SNEGSKA come from the germline V gene (reference sequence). The CDR3 length is 16 residues.

There are many counts of this clonotype. The rearrangement links TRBV7-9 to TRBJ2-1; 8 bases are a match to TRBD2. The CDR3 totals 17 residues. The V and J ends lost 5 bases and 5 bases, in that order; junction bases with no gene match: 14. CDR1 is SEHNR, CDR2 FQNEAQ, per germline (reference sequence). CDR3 coding DNA: TGTGCCAGCAGCATTAGCGGTTGGCGGGGGGTCAACAATGAGCAGTTCTTC. As protein: CASSISGWRGVNNEQFF. Filled out from reference TRBV7-9 and TRBJ2-1, the complete variable domain reads DTGVSQNPRHKITKRGQNVTFRCDPISEHNRLYWYRQTLGQGPEFLTYFQNEAQLEKSRLLSDRFSAERPKGSFSTLEIQRTEQGDSAMYLCASSISGWRGVNNEQFFGPGTRLTVL.

This chain joins TRBV6-2 or TRBV6-3 and TRBJ2-7, with TRBD1 as a possible D gene (7 bases). V shed 5 bases and J shed 5 bases, with 16 bases lying between them. This CDR3 has 14 residues. The germline V gene has CDR1 MNHEY and CDR2 SVGEGT. The CDR3 loop reads CASSHHRGGDEQYF. Here the CDR3 DNA reads TGTGCCAGCAGTCACCACAGGGGAGGCGACGAGCAGTACTTC.

This clonotype was observed a few times. The rearrangement links TRBV7-2 to TRBJ1-6; TRBD1 is a possible D gene (5 bases). With 3 bases removed from V and 6 bases from J, the gap between germline ends came to 9 bases. The germline gives CDR1 SGHTA, CDR2 FQGNSA. The CDR3 spans 14 residues. In nucleotides, the CDR3 is TGTGCCAGCAGCTTTAAGGGGTTTAATTCACCCCTCCACTTT. The encoded protein is CASSFKGFNSPLHF.

J is TRBJ2-2 and V is TRBV6-2 or TRBV6-3, with 8 positions matching TRBD2. Germline CDR1 reads MNHEY; CDR2 reads SVGEGT. The CDR3 contains 16 residues. The V and J ends lost 2 bases and 5 bases, in that order; junction bases with no gene match: 7. The CDR3 loop reads CASSYSIAGSTGELFF. As DNA, the CDR3 is TGTGCCAGCAGTTACAGTATAGCGGGATCAACCGGGGAGCTGTTTTTT.

The V and J genes are TRBV6-2 or TRBV6-3 and TRBJ2-2; no reliable D call. The germline CDR1 and CDR2 sequences are MNHEY and SVGEGT. V dropped 6 bases and J dropped 0 bases, with 14 bases sitting between them. The CDR3 totals 16 residues. CDR3 loop: CASRGAQTPNTGELFF. The CDR3 DNA sequence: TGTGCCAGCAGAGGAGCCCAGACCCCGAACACCGGGGAGCTGTTTTTT.

CDR3 bases: TGCAGTGCTAGGAGGACTAGCCTCAATGAGCAGTTCTTC. This translates into CSARRTSLNEQFF. This chain links TRBV20-1 with TRBJ2-1, with 8 bases matching TRBD2. The CDR3 contains 13 residues. Trimming cost V 3 bases and J 6 bases; bases outside gene matches: 4. CDR1 and CDR2 from the germline V gene are DFQATT and SNEGSKA (reference sequence).

At least ten counts were recorded for this clonotype. This rearrangement joins TRBV29-1 to TRBJ2-3; TRBD2 might be the D (5 bases). Germline values: CDR1 SQVTM, CDR2 ANQGSEA. The CDR3 totals 12 residues. V lost 3 bases and J lost 4, with 8 bases in between. The CDR3 protein is CSVDTRADTQYF. The DNA for the CDR3 is TGCAGCGTTGATACGAGGGCAGATACGCAGTATTTT.

A few counts support this clonotype. The chain combines TRBV20-1 with TRBJ2-1, with TRBD1 identical over 9 bases. The V gene end was trimmed by 5 bases and the J gene end by 9 bases; junction bases not matched to a gene: 5. CDR1 is DFQATT and CDR2 is SNEGSKA in the germline V gene (reference sequence). The length of the CDR3 is 12 residues. CDR3 sequence reads: CSAPGQGAEQFF. The CDR3 DNA reads as TGCAGTGCTCCGGGACAGGGTGCTGAGCAGTTCTTC.

V and J are TRBV16 and TRBJ2-2; 9 nucleotides match TRBD1. Germline assignment: CDR1 KGHSY and CDR2 FQNENV. This CDR3 has 16 amino acids. J lost 1 base, V lost 0 bases, and 0 bases had no gene match. The CDR3 sequence: CASSQSGQGNTGELFF. DNA of the CDR3: TGTGCCAGCAGCCAATCGGGACAGGGGAACACCGGGGAGCTGTTTTTT.

The gene calls are TRBV5-1 and TRBJ1-1; possible D gene TRBD1, 5 bases. The germline V and J ends were trimmed by 0 bases and 0 bases, with 21 bases remaining between them. The CDR3 is 19 amino acids. Germline V gives CDR1 SGHRS, CDR2 YFSETQ. The CDR3 protein is CASSLVRTGGALMNTEAFF. The CDR3 bases are TGCGCCAGCAGCTTGGTTAGGACTGGAGGGGCCCTCATGAACACTGAAGCTTTCTTT. Complete variable domain (other parts from reference TRBV5-1 and TRBJ1-1): KAGVTQTPRYLIKTRGQQVTLSCSPISGHRSVSWYQQTPGQGLQFLFEYFSETQRNKGNFPGRFSGRQFSNSRSEMNVSTLELGDSALYLCASSLVRTGGALMNTEAFFGQGTRLTVV.

This clonotype was found a few times. J is TRBJ1-2 and V is TRBV20-1; the D is unclear. CDR1 is DFQATT and CDR2 is SNEGSKA in the germline V gene (reference sequence). The CDR3 is 13 residues long. Trimming removed 0 bases from V and 2 bases from J, with 7 bases in between. CDR3 loop: CSARDGKNYGYTF. CDR3 bases: TGCAGTGCTAGAGACGGGAAAAACTATGGCTACACCTTC.

This chain links TRBV28 with TRBJ2-1; D gene unclear. The CDR3 loop spans 12 amino acids. V was trimmed by 7 bases and J by 0 bases, leaving 4 bases between them. Germline V CDR1 and CDR2: MDHEN, SYDVKM. The DNA of the CDR3 is TGTGCCAGCAAGTTCTCCTACAATGAGCAGTTCTTC. It encodes CASKFSYNEQFF. Full variable domain (missing parts from reference TRBV28 and TRBJ2-1): DVKVTQSSRYLVKRTGEKVFLECVQDMDHENMFWYRQDPGLGLRLIYFSYDVKMKEKGDIPEGYSVSREKKERFSLILESASTNQTSMYLCASKFSYNEQFFGPGTRLTVL.

This clonotype occurred a few times. The chain carries TRBV10-3 and TRBJ1-5; D uncertain. V lost 5 bases and J lost 0, with 8 bases in between. This CDR3 has 14 amino acids. Germline CDR1 ENHRY, CDR2 SYGVKD. The CDR3 protein is CAISSHYSNQPQHF. Here the CDR3 DNA reads TGTGCCATCAGTTCCCATTATAGCAATCAGCCCCAGCATTTT.

The chain employs TRBV20-1 and TRBJ2-6; possibly TRBD1 for D (5 bases). This CDR3 contains 15 residues. V was shortened by 1 base and J by 0 bases, with 7 bases between the two germline ends. Germline values: CDR1 DFQATT, CDR2 SNEGSKA (reference sequence). The CDR3 is CSARGQHSGANVLTF. CDR3 DNA sequence: TGCAGTGCTAGAGGACAGCACTCTGGGGCCAACGTCCTGACTTTC.

The V and J genes are TRBV20-1 and TRBJ1-1; D remains unclear. The CDR3 loop spans 12 amino acids. The V and J ends lost 5 bases and 1 base respectively, with 8 bases between them. CDR1 is DFQATT and CDR2 is SNEGSKA in the germline V gene (reference sequence). Written as DNA, the CDR3 is TGCAGTGCTGGAGGCCAGAACACTGAAGCTTTCTTT. It codes for CSAGGQNTEAFF.

The V gene is TRBV28, the J gene TRBJ2-7; TRBD2 might be the D (5 bases). The CDR3 totals 14 residues. The ends were cut back, 2 bases at V and 4 bases at J, with 12 bases in the middle. CDR1 and CDR2 from the germline V gene are MDHEN and SYDVKM. The CDR3 protein is CASSLIATEYEQYF. CDR3 in DNA: TGTGCCAGCAGTTTAATAGCGACCGAGTACGAGCAGTACTTC.

This clonotype has a handful of counts. This chain links TRBV4-3 with TRBJ2-2; D not resolved. The germline V gene encodes CDR1 LGHNA and CDR2 YSLEER. The CDR3 sequence is 15 residues long. The V end was cut by 0 bases, the J end by 1 base, with 6 bases between. This CDR3 is CASSQETVNTGELFF. In DNA form, the CDR3 reads TGCGCCAGCAGCCAAGAGACGGTGAACACCGGGGAGCTGTTTTTT.

The chain uses TRBV28 and TRBJ2-7; D might be TRBD2 (5 bases). The V gene lost 3 bases and the J gene lost 2 bases, with 11 bases spanning the gap. The CDR3 sequence is 14 residues long. The V gene's germline CDR1 is MDHEN and CDR2 SYDVKM. In DNA form, the CDR3 reads TGTGCCAGCAGTTTCAGAGGGTATACCTACGAGCAGTACTTC. Encoded protein: CASSFRGYTYEQYF.

The chain recombines TRBV7-6 with TRBJ1-1; the D is unclear. The germline CDR1 and CDR2 sequences are SGHVS and FNYEAQ. V was shortened by 5 bases and J by 8 bases, with 15 bases between the two germline ends. The CDR3 is 13 residues long. The CDR3 region is CASSQNTGREAFF. For the CDR3, the DNA is TGTGCCAGCAGCCAAAATACGGGCCGAGAAGCTTTCTTT.